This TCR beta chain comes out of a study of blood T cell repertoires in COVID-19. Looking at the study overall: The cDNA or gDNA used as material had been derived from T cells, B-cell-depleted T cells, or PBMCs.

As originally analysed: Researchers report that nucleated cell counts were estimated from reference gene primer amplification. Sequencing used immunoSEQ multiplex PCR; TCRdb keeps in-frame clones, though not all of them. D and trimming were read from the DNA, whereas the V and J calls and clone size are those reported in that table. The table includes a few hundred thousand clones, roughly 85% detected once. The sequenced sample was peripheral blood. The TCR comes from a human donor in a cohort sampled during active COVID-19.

CDR3 coding DNA: TGTGCCAGTAGTATAAGGGTCATGGGACAGGGTAACTATGGCTACACCTTC. This gives the protein CASSIRVMGQGNYGYTF. The V and J genes are TRBV19 and TRBJ1-2; 9 bases match TRBD1. The CDR3 is 17 residues long. Germline CDR1 is LNHDA and CDR2 is SQIVND (reference sequence). The trim removed 2 bases at V and 1 base at J, leaving 8 bases unmatched.